These 21 T cell receptor beta chains came from one sample sequenced in a study of cytomegalovirus exposure and HLA in healthy donors. 60 Vbeta and 13 Jbeta primers were used in PCR. Clones were sequenced by immunoSEQ multiplex PCR, and TCRdb holds only the in-frame ones, with some missing. The data show 50,000 to 60,000 clones, about 73% seen once. What was sequenced was PBMCs. Receptors originate from a man younger than 30 in good health and CMV-seronegative.

The V call is TRBV4-3, the J call TRBJ2-3; D is unclear. Germline V gives CDR1 LGHNA, CDR2 YSLEER. The CDR3 is 15 residues long. V was clipped by 0 bases and J by 4 bases, with 11 bases between them. CDR3 nucleotides: TGCGCCAGCAGCCAAGACGGCGATAGCTCAGATACGCAGTATTTT. Its translation: CASSQDGDSSDTQYF.

The chain employs TRBV20-1 and TRBJ2-7, with 7 bases aligning to TRBD1. The junction had 4 bases not matched to a gene; V was cut back by 8 bases and J by 3 bases. The CDR3 spans 11 residues. CDR1 and CDR2 (germline): DFQATT, SNEGSKA (reference sequence). DNA for the CDR3: TGCAGTTCCTGGGACAGCTACGAGCAGTACTTC. Residues: CSSWDSYEQYF.

This chain uses TRBV6-4 with TRBJ1-1, with 7 bases aligning to TRBD1. Losses at the gene ends were 6 bases for V and 5 bases for J; bases not matched to a gene: 6. Germline assignment: CDR1 MRHNA and CDR2 SNTAGT. CDR3 length: 13 residues. The DNA for the CDR3 is TGTGCCAGCAGACGGGACAGCGGAACTGAAGCTTTCTTT. This sequence encodes CASRRDSGTEAFF.

There are a few counts of this clone. The rearrangement links TRBV4-2 to TRBJ2-1; 12 positions match TRBD2. Germline V lookup: CDR1 LGHNA, CDR2 YNFKEQ. The CDR3 is made up of 16 amino acids. After removal of 4 bases from V and 4 bases from J, the junction contained 5 bases not matched to a gene. CDR3 sequence (DNA): TGTGCCAGCAGCCCGAGGACTAGCGGGATATACAATGAGCAGTTCTTC. It is translated as CASSPRTSGIYNEQFF.

V gene TRBV19 combines with J gene TRBJ2-3; 7 bases match TRBD1. From germline, CDR1 is LNHDA and CDR2 SQIVND (reference sequence). Germline trimming cut 2 bases from V and 5 bases from J; bases unmatched to any gene: 4. The CDR3 loop spans 14 amino acids. Here the CDR3 reads CASSIQGVGDTQYF. DNA for the CDR3: TGTGCCAGTAGTATACAGGGGGTCGGAGATACGCAGTATTTT.

This chain uses TRBV10-3 with TRBJ2-3; 10 bases match TRBD1. J was trimmed by 1 base and V by 6 bases; bases with no gene match: 1. Germline lookup yields CDR1 ENHRY and CDR2 SYGVKD. CDR3 length equals 14 residues. For the CDR3, the DNA is TGTGCCATCAGCGGGACAGGGGGCACAGATACGCAGTATTTT. Amino acid sequence: CAISGTGGTDTQYF.

This clone was detected once. V is TRBV7-2 and J is TRBJ2-7, with 7 bases identical to TRBD2. Germline V CDR1 and CDR2: SGHTA, FQGNSA. The length of the CDR3 is 14 residues. Trimming took 4 bases from V and 0 from J; bases not matched to a gene: 3. CDR3 amino acids: CASSSSGSSYEQYF. CDR3 sequence (DNA): TGTGCCAGCAGCTCTAGCGGCAGCTCCTACGAGCAGTACTTC.

The chain employs TRBV25-1 and TRBJ1-1; 10 bases agree with TRBD1. This CDR3 spans 15 amino acids. V was pared by 2 bases and J by 5 bases, with 5 bases of the junction left unmatched. The V gene's germline CDR1 is MGHDK and CDR2 SYGVNS. CDR3 sequence reads: CASSETWGQGTEAFF. The CDR3 nucleotides are TGTGCCAGCAGTGAAACTTGGGGACAGGGGACTGAAGCTTTCTTT.

The genes are TRBV10-3 and TRBJ1-5, with TRBD1 matching 10 bases. CDR1 is ENHRY, CDR2 SYGVKD, per germline. The CDR3 length is 16 residues. With V trimmed by 6 bases and J by 5 bases, 10 bases remained unmatched. CDR3 bases: TGTGCCATCAGGCCTTCCGGGACAGGGGAAGATCAGCCCCAGCATTTT. Translating gives CAIRPSGTGEDQPQHF.

This chain connects TRBV30 to TRBJ2-7, with TRBD1 matching over 9 bases. Germline loops: CDR1 GTSNPN, CDR2 SVGIG (reference sequence). The CDR3 extends over 13 amino acids. V was clipped by 4 bases and J by 3 bases; unmatched bases: 4. The CDR3 DNA follows: TGTGCCTGGAACCGGGACAGGGACTACGAGCAGTACTTC. This codes for CAWNRDRDYEQYF.

The chain uses TRBV6-5 and TRBJ2-7, with D maybe TRBD2 (6 bases). Trimming removed 7 bases from V and 2 bases from J, with 15 bases in between. The CDR3 extends over 14 amino acids. Germline V gene sequence: CDR1 MNHEY, CDR2 SVGAGI. Written as DNA, the CDR3 is TGTGCCAGCACCAAGGCGGGGACCACCTACGAGCAGTACTTC. Its protein is CASTKAGTTYEQYF.

This clone was counted a single time. V is TRBV6-1 and J is TRBJ2-2; 12 bases match TRBD2. The ends lost 8 bases at V and 9 bases at J; junction bases unmatched: 7. The CDR3 is 14 residues long. CDR1 and CDR2 (germline): MNHNS, SASEGT. In DNA, the CDR3 is TGTGCCAGCCTGGGCACTAGCGGGAGGTGGGAGCTGTTTTTT. The encoded protein is CASLGTSGRWELFF.

The V call is TRBV9, the J call TRBJ2-2; TRBD2 aligns across 9 bases. The CDR3 is 15 amino acids. CDR1 is SGDLS and CDR2 is YYNGEE in the germline V gene. V lost 0 bases to trimming and J lost 7 bases; unmatched junction nucleotides: 4. The chain's CDR3 is CASSVAREGSGELFF. The CDR3 DNA reads as TGTGCCAGCAGCGTAGCGCGGGAGGGGAGCGGGGAGCTGTTTTTT. The full variable domain, completed using reference TRBV9 and TRBJ2-2, is DSGVTQTPKHLITATGQRVTLRCSPRSGDLSVYWYQQSLDQGLQFLIQYYNGEERAKGNILERFSAQQFPDLHSELNLSSLELGDSALYFCASSVAREGSGELFFGEGSRLTVL.

The chain joins TRBV7-9 to TRBJ1-5; D perhaps matches TRBD1 (6 bases). CDR1 and CDR2 from the germline V gene are SEHNR and FQNEAQ (reference sequence). Trimming removed 5 bases from V and 7 bases from J, with 15 bases in between. The CDR3 runs 14 residues. The DNA for the CDR3 is TGTGCCAGCAGCCTACAGGGCGAGGAGCAGCCCCAGCATTTT. Protein sequence: CASSLQGEEQPQHF.

The chain links TRBV4-1 to TRBJ2-7; 7 bases align to TRBD1. The CDR3 spans 15 residues. Germline V lookup: CDR1 MGHRA, CDR2 YSYEKL. The trim removed 4 bases at V and 3 bases at J, leaving 9 bases unmatched. Written as DNA, the CDR3 is TGCGCCAGCAGCCTCGGGACAGTGTATAACTACGAGCAGTACTTC. Its translation is CASSLGTVYNYEQYF.

This chain links TRBV5-4 with TRBJ1-1; TRBD1 might be the D (6 bases). The CDR3 totals 13 residues. From germline, CDR1 is SGHNT and CDR2 YYREEE (reference sequence). V was trimmed by 2 bases and J by 6 bases, leaving 11 bases between them. Here the CDR3 reads CASSFGGAPEAFF. The CDR3 coding sequence is TGTGCCAGCAGCTTTGGGGGCGCCCCTGAAGCTTTCTTT.

Here the CDR3 reads CSPRGSEQYF. CDR3 DNA: TGCAGCCCTAGAGGTAGCGAGCAGTACTTC. The chain is built from TRBV29-1 and TRBJ2-7; the D is unclear. The CDR3 runs 10 residues. V dropped 8 bases and J dropped 6 bases, with 11 bases sitting between them. Germline CDR1 reads SQVTM; CDR2 reads ANQGSEA.

The chain links TRBV5-4 to TRBJ2-1; no clear D gene. Germline values: CDR1 SGHNT, CDR2 YYREEE (reference sequence). This CDR3 comprises 12 residues. The germline V and J ends were trimmed by 0 bases and 8 bases, with 6 bases remaining between them. CDR3 protein: CASSLGQYEQFF. The CDR3 region has the DNA TGTGCCAGCAGCTTGGGGCAGTATGAGCAGTTCTTC.

The chain employs TRBV5-1 and TRBJ2-1; weak D call: TRBD2 (6 bases). V was clipped by 1 base and J by 10 bases, with 9 bases between them. The CDR3 is made up of 12 amino acids. Germline CDR1 is SGHRS and CDR2 is YFSETQ. The CDR3 reads CASSLTGDEQFF. The CDR3 region has the DNA TGCGCCAGCAGCTTGACGGGGGACGAGCAGTTCTTC.

This chain links TRBV7-2 with TRBJ1-1; D remains ambiguous. Germline V gene data show CDR1 as SGHTA and CDR2 as FQGNSA. Trimming took off 5 bases at V and 4 bases at J, with 11 bases between the two ends. The length of the CDR3 is 13 residues. CDR3 bases: TGTGCCAGCAGCCTTTGGGCAGTCACTGAAGCTTTCTTT. This gives the protein CASSLWAVTEAFF.

Comment on this clone: At the DNA level, this CDR3 is encoded by other sequences in the same sample as well. V is TRBV9 and J is TRBJ1-1; TRBD1 might be the D (5 bases). Germline V gene data show CDR1 as SGDLS and CDR2 as YYNGEE. The CDR3 totals 13 residues. Trimming took off 3 bases at V and 8 bases at J, with 14 bases between the two ends. In DNA form, the CDR3 reads TGTGCCAGCAGCGGTACAGGTATCACCGAAGCTTTCTTT. This encodes CASSGTGITEAFF.